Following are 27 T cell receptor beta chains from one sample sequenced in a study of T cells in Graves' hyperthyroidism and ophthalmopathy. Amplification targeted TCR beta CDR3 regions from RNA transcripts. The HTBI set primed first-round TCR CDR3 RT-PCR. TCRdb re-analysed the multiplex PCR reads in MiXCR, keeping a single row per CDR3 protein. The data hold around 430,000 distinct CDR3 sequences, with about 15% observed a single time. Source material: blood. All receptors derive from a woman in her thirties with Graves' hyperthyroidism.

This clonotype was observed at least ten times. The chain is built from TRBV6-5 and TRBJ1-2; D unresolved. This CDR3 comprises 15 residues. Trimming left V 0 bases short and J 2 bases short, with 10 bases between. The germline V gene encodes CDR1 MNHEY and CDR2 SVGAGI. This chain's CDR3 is CASSYSSKTNYGYTF. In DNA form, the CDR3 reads TGTGCCAGCAGTTACTCGAGTAAGACCAACTATGGCTACACCTTC.

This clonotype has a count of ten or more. For the CDR3, the DNA is TGCAGCGTTGAAGTAACAGGGGTCGAGCAGTACTTC. Its protein product is CSVEVTGVEQYF. The chain combines TRBV29-1 with TRBJ2-7; 7 bases fit TRBD1. CDR3 length: 12 amino acids. Germline loops: CDR1 SQVTM, CDR2 ANQGSEA. V dropped 1 base and J dropped 6; count of bases not matched to a gene: 3.

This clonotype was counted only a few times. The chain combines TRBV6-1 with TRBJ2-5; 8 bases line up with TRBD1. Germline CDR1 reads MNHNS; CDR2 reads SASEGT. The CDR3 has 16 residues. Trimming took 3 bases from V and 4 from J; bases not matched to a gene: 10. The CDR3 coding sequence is TGTGCCAGCAGTGATCTGACAGGGGAATGGCCAGAGACCCAGTACTTC. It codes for CASSDLTGEWPETQYF.

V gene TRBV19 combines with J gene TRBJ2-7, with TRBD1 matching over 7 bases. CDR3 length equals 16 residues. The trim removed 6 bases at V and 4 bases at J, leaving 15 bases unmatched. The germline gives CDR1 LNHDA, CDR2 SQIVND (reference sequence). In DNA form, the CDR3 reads TGTGCCAGTAGCCCCATTACGGGACAGCAGACTTACGAGCAGTACTTC. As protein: CASSPITGQQTYEQYF.

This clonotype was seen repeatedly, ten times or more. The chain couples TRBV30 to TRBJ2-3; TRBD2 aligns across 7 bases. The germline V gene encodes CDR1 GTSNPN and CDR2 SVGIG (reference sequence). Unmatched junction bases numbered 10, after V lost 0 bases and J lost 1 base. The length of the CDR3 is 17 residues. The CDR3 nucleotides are TGTGCCTGGAGTGTACACGGCGGGAGCCACGGCACAGATACGCAGTATTTT. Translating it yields CAWSVHGGSHGTDTQYF.

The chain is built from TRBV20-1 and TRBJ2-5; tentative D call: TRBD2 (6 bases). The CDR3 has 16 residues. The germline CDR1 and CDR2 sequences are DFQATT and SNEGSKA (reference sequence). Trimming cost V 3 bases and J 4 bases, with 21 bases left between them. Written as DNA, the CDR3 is TGCAGTGCTAGCCCGGCGGGCGGAGGGCCAACAGAGACCCAGTACTTC. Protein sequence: CSASPAGGGPTETQYF.

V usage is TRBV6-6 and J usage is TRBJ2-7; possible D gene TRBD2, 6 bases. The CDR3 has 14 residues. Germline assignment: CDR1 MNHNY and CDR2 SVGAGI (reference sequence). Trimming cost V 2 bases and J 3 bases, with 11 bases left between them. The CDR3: CASSYPTRGYEQYF. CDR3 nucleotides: TGTGCCAGCAGTTACCCAACGCGGGGCTACGAGCAGTACTTC.

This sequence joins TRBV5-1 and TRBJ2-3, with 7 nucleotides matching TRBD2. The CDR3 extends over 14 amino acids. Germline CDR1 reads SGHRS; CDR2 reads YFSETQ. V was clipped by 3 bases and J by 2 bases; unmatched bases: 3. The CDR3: CASSSRGNTDTQYF. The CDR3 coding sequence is TGCGCCAGCAGCTCGCGGGGGAACACAGATACGCAGTATTTT.

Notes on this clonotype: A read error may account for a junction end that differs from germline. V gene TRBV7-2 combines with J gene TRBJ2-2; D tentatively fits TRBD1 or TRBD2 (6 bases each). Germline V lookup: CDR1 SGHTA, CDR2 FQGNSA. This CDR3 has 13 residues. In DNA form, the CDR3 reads TGTGCCAGCAGCTTAGGGGGGGCCGGGGAGCTGGTTTTT. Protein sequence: CASSLGGAGELVF.

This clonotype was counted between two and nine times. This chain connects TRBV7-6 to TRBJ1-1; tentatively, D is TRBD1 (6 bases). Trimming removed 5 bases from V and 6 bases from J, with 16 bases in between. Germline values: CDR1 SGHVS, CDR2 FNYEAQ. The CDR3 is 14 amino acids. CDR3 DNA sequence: TGTGCCAGCAGCCAACCGGGGGGGGCGGCTGAAGCTTTCTTT. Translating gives CASSQPGGAAEAFF. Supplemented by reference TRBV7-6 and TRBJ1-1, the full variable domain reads GAGVSQSPRYKVTKRGQDVALRCDPISGHVSLYWYRQALGQGPEFLTYFNYEAQQDKSGLPNDRFSAERPEGSISTLTIQRTEQRDSAMYRCASSQPGGAAEAFFGQGTRLTVV.

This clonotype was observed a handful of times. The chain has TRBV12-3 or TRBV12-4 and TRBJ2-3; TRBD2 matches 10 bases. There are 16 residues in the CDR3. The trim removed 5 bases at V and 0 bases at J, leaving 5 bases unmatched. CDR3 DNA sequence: TGTGCCAGCAGTAGAAGCGGGAGGGGAAGCACAGATACGCAGTATTTT. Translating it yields CASSRSGRGSTDTQYF.

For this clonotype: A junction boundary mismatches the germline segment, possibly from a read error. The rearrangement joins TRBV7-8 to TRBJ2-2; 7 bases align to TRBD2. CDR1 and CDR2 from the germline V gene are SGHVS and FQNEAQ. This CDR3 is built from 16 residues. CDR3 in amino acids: CASSLGRGSWAGELFF. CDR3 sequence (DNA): TGTGCCAGCAGTTTAGGGCGCGGGAGTTGGGCCGGGGAGCTGTTTTTT. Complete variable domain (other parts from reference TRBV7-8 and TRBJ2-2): GAGVSQSPRYKVAKRGQDVALRCDPISGHVSLFWYQQALGQGPEFLTYFQNEAQLDKSGLPSDRFFAERPEGSVSTLKIQRTQQEDSAVYLCASSLGRGSWAGELFFGEGSRLTVL.

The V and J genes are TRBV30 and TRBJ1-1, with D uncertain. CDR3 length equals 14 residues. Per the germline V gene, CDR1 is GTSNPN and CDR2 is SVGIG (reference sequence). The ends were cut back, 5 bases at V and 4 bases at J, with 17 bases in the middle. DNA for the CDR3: TGTGCCTGGTGTCGCTCCGGCCCCATCACTGAAGCTTTCTTT. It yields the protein CAWCRSGPITEAFF.

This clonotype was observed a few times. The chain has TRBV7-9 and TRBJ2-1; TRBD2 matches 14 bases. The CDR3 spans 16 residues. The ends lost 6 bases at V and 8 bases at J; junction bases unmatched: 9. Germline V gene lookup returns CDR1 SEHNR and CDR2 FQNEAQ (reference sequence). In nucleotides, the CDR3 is TGTGCCAGCAGAGCTCCGGGACTAGCGGGAGTCGATGAGCAGTTCTTC. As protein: CASRAPGLAGVDEQFF.

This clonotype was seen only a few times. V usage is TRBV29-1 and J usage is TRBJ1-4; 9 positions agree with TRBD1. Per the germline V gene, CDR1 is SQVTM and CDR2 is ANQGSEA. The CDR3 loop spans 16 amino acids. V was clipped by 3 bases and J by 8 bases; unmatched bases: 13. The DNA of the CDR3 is TGCAGCGTTGAGTCAGGAGGACAGGGGCGGATCGAAAAACTGTTTTTT. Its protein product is CSVESGGQGRIEKLFF. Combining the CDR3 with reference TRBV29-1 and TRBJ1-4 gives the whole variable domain SAVISQKPSRDICQRGTSLTIQCQVDSQVTMMFWYRQQPGQSLTLIATANQGSEATYESGFVIDKFPISRPNLTFSTLTVSNMSPEDSSIYLCSVESGGQGRIEKLFFGSGTQLSVL.

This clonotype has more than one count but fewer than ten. CDR3 amino acids: CASRDSETSAKLYEQYF. The CDR3 DNA reads TGTGCCAGCAGGGACAGCGAGACTAGCGCTAAGCTCTACGAGCAGTACTTC. This rearrangement joins TRBV6-1 to TRBJ2-7; 8 positions agree with TRBD2. CDR1 is MNHNS and CDR2 is SASEGT in the germline V gene. The CDR3 extends over 17 amino acids. V lost 6 bases to trimming and J lost 3 bases; unmatched junction nucleotides: 16.

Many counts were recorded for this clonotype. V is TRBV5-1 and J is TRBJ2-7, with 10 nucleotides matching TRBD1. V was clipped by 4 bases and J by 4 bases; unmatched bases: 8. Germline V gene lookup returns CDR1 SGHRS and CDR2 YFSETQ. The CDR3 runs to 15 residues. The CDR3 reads CASSLTGTGAYEQYF. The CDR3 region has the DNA TGCGCCAGCAGCCTAACCGGGACAGGGGCGTACGAGCAGTACTTC.

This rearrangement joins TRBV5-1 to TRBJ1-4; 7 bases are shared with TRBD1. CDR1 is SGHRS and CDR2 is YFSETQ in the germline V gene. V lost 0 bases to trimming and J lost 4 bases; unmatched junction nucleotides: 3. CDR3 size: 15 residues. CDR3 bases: TGCGCCAGCAGCTTGGGGGGGACAGTTAATGAAAAACTGTTTTTT. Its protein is CASSLGGTVNEKLFF.

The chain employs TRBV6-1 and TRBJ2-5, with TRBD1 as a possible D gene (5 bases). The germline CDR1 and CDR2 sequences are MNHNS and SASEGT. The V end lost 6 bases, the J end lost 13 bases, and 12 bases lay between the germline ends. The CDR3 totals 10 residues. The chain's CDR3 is CASRTAPRYF. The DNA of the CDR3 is TGTGCCAGCAGGACAGCGCCCCGGTACTTC.

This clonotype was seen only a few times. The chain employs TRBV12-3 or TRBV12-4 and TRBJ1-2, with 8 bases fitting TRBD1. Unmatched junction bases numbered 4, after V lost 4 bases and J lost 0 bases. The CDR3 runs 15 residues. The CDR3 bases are TGTGCCAGCAGTTACCGGACAGGGACTAACTATGGCTACACCTTC. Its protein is CASSYRTGTNYGYTF.

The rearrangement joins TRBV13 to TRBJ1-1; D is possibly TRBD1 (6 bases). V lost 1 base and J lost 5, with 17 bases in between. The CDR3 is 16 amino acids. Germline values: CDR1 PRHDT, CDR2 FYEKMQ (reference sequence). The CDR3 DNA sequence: TGTGCCAGCAGCTTAGATATAGGGGGTTTTTCGACTGAAGCTTTCTTT. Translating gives CASSLDIGGFSTEAFF.

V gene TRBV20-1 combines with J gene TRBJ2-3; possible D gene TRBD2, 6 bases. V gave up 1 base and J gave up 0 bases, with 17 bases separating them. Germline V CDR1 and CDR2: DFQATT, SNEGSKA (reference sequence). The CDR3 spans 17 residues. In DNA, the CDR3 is TGCAGTGCTAGAGTCACCGGGACTCCGGCTAGCACAGATACGCAGTATTTT. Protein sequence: CSARVTGTPASTDTQYF.

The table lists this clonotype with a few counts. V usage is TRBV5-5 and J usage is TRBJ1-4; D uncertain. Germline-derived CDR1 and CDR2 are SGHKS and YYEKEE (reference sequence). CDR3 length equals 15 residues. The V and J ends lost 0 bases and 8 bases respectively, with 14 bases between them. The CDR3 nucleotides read TGTGCCAGCAGCTTGGCCACCGACCCGGTAGAAAAACTGTTTTTT. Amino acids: CASSLATDPVEKLFF.

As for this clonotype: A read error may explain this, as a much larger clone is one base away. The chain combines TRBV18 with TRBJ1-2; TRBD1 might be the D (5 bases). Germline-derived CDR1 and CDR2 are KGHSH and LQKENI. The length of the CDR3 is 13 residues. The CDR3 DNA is TGTGCCAGCTCGCCGGGGGTAAACTATGGCTGCACCTTC. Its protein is CASSPGVNYGCTF.

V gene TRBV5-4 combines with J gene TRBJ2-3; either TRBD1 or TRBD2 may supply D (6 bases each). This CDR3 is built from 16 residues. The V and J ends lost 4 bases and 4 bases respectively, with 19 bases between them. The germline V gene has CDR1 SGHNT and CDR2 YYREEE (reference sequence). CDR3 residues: CASSPGWDGGADTQYF. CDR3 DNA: TGTGCCAGCAGCCCCGGCTGGGACGGGGGCGCAGATACGCAGTATTTT.

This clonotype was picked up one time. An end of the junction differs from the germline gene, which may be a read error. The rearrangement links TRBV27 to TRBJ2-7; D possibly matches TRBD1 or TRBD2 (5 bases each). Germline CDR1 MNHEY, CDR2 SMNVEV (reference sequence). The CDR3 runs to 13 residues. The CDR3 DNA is TGTGCCAGCAGTCCCGGGACCTCCTGCGAGCAGTACTTC. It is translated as CASSPGTSCEQYF.

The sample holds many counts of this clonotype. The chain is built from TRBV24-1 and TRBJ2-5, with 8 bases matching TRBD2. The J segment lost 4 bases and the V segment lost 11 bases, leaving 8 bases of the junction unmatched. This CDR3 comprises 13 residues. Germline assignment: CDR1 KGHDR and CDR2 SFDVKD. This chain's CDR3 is CASAGGGGETQYF. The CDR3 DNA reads TGTGCCAGCGCGGGGGGCGGAGGAGAGACCCAGTACTTC.